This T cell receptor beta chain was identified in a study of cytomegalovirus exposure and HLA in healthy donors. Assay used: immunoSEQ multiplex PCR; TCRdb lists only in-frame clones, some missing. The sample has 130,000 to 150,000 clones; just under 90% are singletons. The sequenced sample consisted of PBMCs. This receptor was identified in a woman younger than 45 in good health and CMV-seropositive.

CDR3 protein: CASSPRGDYEQYF. The CDR3 region has the DNA TGTGCCAGCAGCCCCAGGGGAGACTACGAGCAGTACTTC. V is TRBV7-9 and J is TRBJ2-7; D perhaps matches TRBD1 (6 bases). Between the trimmed V and J ends, which lost 5 bases and 3 bases, there was a span of 11 bases. CDR3 length: 13 residues. Germline V gene sequence: CDR1 SEHNR, CDR2 FQNEAQ (reference sequence).